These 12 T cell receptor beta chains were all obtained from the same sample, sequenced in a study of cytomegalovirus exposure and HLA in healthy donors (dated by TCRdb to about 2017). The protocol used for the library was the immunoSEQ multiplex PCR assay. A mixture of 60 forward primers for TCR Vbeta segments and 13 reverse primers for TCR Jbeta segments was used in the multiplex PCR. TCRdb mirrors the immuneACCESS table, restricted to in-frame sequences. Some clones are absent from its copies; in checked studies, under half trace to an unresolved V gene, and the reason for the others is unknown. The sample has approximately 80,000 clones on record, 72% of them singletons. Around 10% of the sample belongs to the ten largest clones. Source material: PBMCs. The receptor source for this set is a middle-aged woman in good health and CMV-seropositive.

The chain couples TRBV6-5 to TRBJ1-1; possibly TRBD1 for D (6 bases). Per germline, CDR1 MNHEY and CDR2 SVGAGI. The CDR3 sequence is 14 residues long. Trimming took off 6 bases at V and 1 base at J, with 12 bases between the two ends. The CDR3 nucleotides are TGTGCCAGCAGATTCAGGACAGAGAACACTGAAGCTTTCTTT. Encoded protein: CASRFRTENTEAFF.

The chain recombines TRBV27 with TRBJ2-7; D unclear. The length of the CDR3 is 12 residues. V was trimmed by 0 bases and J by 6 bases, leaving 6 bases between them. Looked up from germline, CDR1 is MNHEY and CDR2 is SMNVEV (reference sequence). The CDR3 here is CASSLSTGEQYF. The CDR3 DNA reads TGTGCCAGCAGTTTATCGACGGGCGAGCAGTACTTC.

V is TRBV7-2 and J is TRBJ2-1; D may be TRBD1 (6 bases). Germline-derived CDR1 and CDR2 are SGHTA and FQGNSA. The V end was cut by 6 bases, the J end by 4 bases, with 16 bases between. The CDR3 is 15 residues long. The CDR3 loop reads CASSPGQGPYNEQFF. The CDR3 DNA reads TGTGCCAGCAGTCCGGGCCAGGGGCCTTACAATGAGCAGTTCTTC.

CDR3 bases: TGTGCCAGCAGCGAAAGCATGGGGGCACAAGGCTACACCTTC. It is translated as CASSESMGAQGYTF. The gene calls are TRBV6-1 and TRBJ1-2; TRBD1 is a possible D gene (6 bases). This CDR3 contains 14 residues. The germline CDR1 and CDR2 sequences are MNHNS and SASEGT. The V and J ends lost 6 bases and 8 bases respectively, with 19 bases between them.

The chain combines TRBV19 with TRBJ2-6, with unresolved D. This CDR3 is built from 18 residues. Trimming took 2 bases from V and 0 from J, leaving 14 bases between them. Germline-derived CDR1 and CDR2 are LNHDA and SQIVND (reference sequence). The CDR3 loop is CASSISNSLISGANVLTF. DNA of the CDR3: TGTGCCAGTAGTATATCGAACAGCCTAATCTCTGGGGCCAACGTCCTGACTTTC.

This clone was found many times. The CDR3 sequence: CASSEGQGAIAKNIQYF. The CDR3 coding sequence is TGTGCCAGCAGTGAGGGACAGGGGGCTATAGCCAAAAACATTCAGTACTTC. This chain joins TRBV6-1 and TRBJ2-4; 12 bases match TRBD1. This CDR3 contains 17 residues. Germline values: CDR1 MNHNS, CDR2 SASEGT. The V segment lost 3 bases and the J segment 0 bases; nucleotides outside the gene matches: 3.

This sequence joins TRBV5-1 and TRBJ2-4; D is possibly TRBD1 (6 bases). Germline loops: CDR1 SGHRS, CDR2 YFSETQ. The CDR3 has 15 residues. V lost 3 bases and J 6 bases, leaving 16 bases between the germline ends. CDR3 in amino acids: CASSSDTGTLNIQYF. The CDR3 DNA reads TGCGCCAGCAGCTCGGACACCGGGACATTAAACATTCAGTACTTC. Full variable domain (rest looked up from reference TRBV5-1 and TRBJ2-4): KAGVTQTPRYLIKTRGQQVTLSCSPISGHRSVSWYQQTPGQGLQFLFEYFSETQRNKGNFPGRFSGRQFSNSRSEMNVSTLELGDSALYLCASSSDTGTLNIQYFGAGTRLSVL.

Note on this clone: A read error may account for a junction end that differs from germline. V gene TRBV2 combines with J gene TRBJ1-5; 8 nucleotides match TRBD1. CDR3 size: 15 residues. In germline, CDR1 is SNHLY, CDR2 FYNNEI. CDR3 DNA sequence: TGTGTCAGCACTCAGGACAGGGTGAGCAATCAGCCCCAGCATTTT. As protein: CVSTQDRVSNQPQHF.

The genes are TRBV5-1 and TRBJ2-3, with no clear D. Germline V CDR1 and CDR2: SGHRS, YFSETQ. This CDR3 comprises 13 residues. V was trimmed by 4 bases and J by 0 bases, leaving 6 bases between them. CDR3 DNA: TGCGCCAGCAGCCCAACTAGCACAGATACGCAGTATTTT. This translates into CASSPTSTDTQYF.

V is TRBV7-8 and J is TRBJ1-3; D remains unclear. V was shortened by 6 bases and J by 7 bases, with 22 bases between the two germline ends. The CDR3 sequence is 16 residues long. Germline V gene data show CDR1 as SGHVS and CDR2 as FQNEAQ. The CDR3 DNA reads TGTGCCAGCAGTCCCTCAAACCGTGCACGCGGCAACACCATATATTTT. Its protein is CASSPSNRARGNTIYF.

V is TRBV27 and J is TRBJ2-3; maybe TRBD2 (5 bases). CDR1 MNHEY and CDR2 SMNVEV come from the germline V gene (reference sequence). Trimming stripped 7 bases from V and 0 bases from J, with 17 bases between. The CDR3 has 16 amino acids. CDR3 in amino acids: CASINGPPGSTDTQYF. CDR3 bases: TGTGCCAGCATTAACGGGCCTCCGGGAAGCACAGATACGCAGTATTTT.

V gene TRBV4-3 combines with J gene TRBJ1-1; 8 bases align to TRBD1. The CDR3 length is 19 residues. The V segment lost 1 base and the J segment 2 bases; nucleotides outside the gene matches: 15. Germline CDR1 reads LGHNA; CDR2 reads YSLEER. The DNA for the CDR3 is TGCGCCAGCAGCCAAGTAATTGCGGGGGTTGGACAGGGAAACACTGAAGCTTTCTTT. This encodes CASSQVIAGVGQGNTEAFF.